The subject of this entry is one T cell receptor (beta chain). Antigen specificity is unknown. This sample was included in a study of chemoradiotherapy in HPV16-positive cancers. Study conclusions and caveats: In HPV16-positive patients, HPV-responsive T-cell expansion tracked better recurrence-free survival.

Assay: immunoSEQ multiplex PCR; the TCRdb copy retains only in-frame clones and omits some. The table shows more than 10,000 clones, with around 82% occurring only once. CDR1 is MGHRA, CDR2 YSYEKL, per germline. Deletions cut 0 bases from V and 5 bases from J, with 8 bases between. The CDR3 is made up of 13 amino acids. Here the sequenced sample was blood, taken from a patient who underwent chemoradiotherapy. J is TRBJ2-7 and V is TRBV4-1; D gene unclear. The TCR comes from a human donor with HPV-associated anogenital cancer. The CDR3, as DNA: TGCGCCAGCAGCCAAGATAAGTCTAACGAGCAGTACTTC. Its protein is CASSQDKSNEQYF.